The rows below give T cell receptor beta chains drawn from one sample of a study of T cells in localized non-small cell lung cancer. Profiled with immunoSEQ multiplex PCR; TCRdb holds only in-frame clones, not every one. The table shows approximately 1,000 clones, with about a quarter occurring only once. Sequenced here: lung tumor tissue, sampled before any cancer treatment. The receptors shown here come from a male donor aged 60 or over with stage I squamous cell lung carcinoma. CDR3s include the opening cysteine and the closing phenylalanine or tryptophan. A D gene is named only where the DNA matches it firmly. For some rows the clone size is stated as once, few or many, or as a class when expanded; others skip it.

d_call	clone_size	v_call	j_call	cdr3_nt	cdr3_aa
.	few	TRBV29-1	TRBJ1-2	TGCAGCGTCACAGATTCTAACTATGGCTACACCTTC	CSVTDSNYGYTF
TRBD1	.	TRBV28	TRBJ2-2	TGTGCCAGTTGGGACAGCCCGAACACCGGGGAGCTGTTTTTT	CASWDSPNTGELFF
TRBD2	.	TRBV19	TRBJ2-2	TGTGCCAGTAGTATAGGGGCGGGAGCTACCGGGGAGCTGTTTTTT	CASSIGAGATGELFF
.	.	TRBV6-8	TRBJ1-1	TGTGCCAGCAGTAAGGCCACAGCATATAACACTGAAGCTTTCTTT	CASSKATAYNTEAFF
.	large	TRBV9	TRBJ2-7	TGTGCCAGCAGCGTAGCCTCCTCGTCCTACGAGCAGTACTTC	CASSVASSSYEQYF
TRBD1	large	TRBV6-8	TRBJ1-3	TGTGCCGGGCGGACAGGGGGAAACACCATATATTTT	CAGRTGGNTIYF
.	.	TRBV19	TRBJ2-3	TGTGCCAGTAGTACGACTCGTGCAGATACGCAGTATTTT	CASSTTRADTQYF
TRBD2	few	TRBV19	TRBJ2-1	TGTGCCAGTAGAGCGGCCGGGACTAGAGGGGAGCAGTTCTTC	CASRAAGTRGEQFF
.	medium-sized	TRBV6-8	TRBJ2-5	TGTGCCAGCAGTTACGGCAGGGGACCCCTCGAGAGGCAAGAGACCCAGTACTTC	CASSYGRGPLERQETQYF
TRBD1	few	TRBV11-3	TRBJ2-5	TGTGCCAGCAGCTTAGGGTTCGACAGGGGGCGTCAAGAGACCCAGTACTTC	CASSLGFDRGRQETQYF
TRBD1	few	TRBV6-8	TRBJ2-5	TGTGCCAGCAGTCCGGGACAGGCCGAAGAGACCCAGTACTTC	CASSPGQAEETQYF
TRBD2	.	TRBV29-1	TRBJ2-1	TGCAGCGGGGAGCGGGAGGGCCGGGTAAATGAGCAGTTCTTC	CSGEREGRVNEQFF